This passage covers 20 T cell receptor beta chains from one sample sequenced in a study of blood T cell repertoires in COVID-19. Some clones are missing from TCRdb's copy, which holds only in-frame ones; the method was immunoSEQ multiplex PCR. This table has approximately 330,000 clones, approximately 86% appearing once. Specimen: PBMCs or T cells enriched from blood (not recorded which). The receptors originated from a woman aged 40 to 55 with acute COVID-19.

The chain combines TRBV6-2 or TRBV6-3 with TRBJ2-1, with TRBD2 as a possible D gene (6 bases). The V end was cut by 2 bases, the J end by 0 bases, with 23 bases between. The CDR3 is 20 amino acids. The V gene's germline CDR1 is MNHEY and CDR2 SVGEGT. The CDR3 reads CASSYVGGVDSISSYNEQFF. The CDR3 DNA follows: TGTGCCAGCAGTTACGTTGGAGGGGTTGACTCCATAAGCTCCTACAATGAGCAGTTCTTC.

The CDR3 loop is CASSPLPGAVDTQYF. The CDR3, as DNA: TGTGCCAGCAGCCCCCTTCCGGGAGCCGTAGATACGCAGTATTTT. The chain has TRBV7-9 and TRBJ2-3; the D gene is possibly TRBD2 (6 bases). The CDR3 is made up of 15 amino acids. Germline CDR1 is SEHNR and CDR2 is FQNEAQ (reference sequence). V lost 5 bases to trimming and J lost 5 bases, with 17 bases between them.

The chain has TRBV2 and TRBJ2-7; tentative D call: TRBD1 (5 bases). CDR1 is SNHLY and CDR2 is FYNNEI in the germline V gene. V gave up 6 bases and J gave up 3 bases, with 9 bases separating them. The CDR3 spans 12 residues. In DNA, the CDR3 is TGTGCCAGCAGGATAGACAGCTACGAGCAGTACTTC. Protein product: CASRIDSYEQYF.

The rearrangement links TRBV18 to TRBJ1-2; D not resolved. V lost 3 bases and J lost 8, with 16 bases in between. Germline V lookup: CDR1 KGHSH, CDR2 LQKENI. This CDR3 contains 14 residues. Written as DNA, the CDR3 is TGTGCCAGCTCACCGAGTTTTGGCGGGTACGGCTACACCTTC. It is translated as CASSPSFGGYGYTF.

The chain recombines TRBV5-1 with TRBJ2-5, with 8 bases identical to TRBD1. The germline V gene encodes CDR1 SGHRS and CDR2 YFSETQ. V gave up 4 bases and J gave up 4 bases; unmatched junction bases: 9. The CDR3 loop spans 15 amino acids. The CDR3 DNA sequence: TGCGCCAGCAGCCCCCAGGGGGCAGCAGGAGAGACCCAGTACTTC. Translated: CASSPQGAAGETQYF.

The rearrangement uses TRBV7-8 and TRBJ1-5; the match to TRBD1 covers 10 bases. CDR3 length equals 15 residues. Germline CDR1 reads SGHVS; CDR2 reads FQNEAQ. With V trimmed by 0 bases and J by 5 bases, 1 base remained unmatched. The CDR3 loop reads CASSLAGTGDQPQHF. CDR3 coding DNA: TGTGCCAGCAGCTTAGCCGGGACAGGGGATCAGCCCCAGCATTTT. Full variable domain (missing parts from reference TRBV7-8 and TRBJ1-5): GAGVSQSPRYKVAKRGQDVALRCDPISGHVSLFWYQQALGQGPEFLTYFQNEAQLDKSGLPSDRFFAERPEGSVSTLKIQRTQQEDSAVYLCASSLAGTGDQPQHFGDGTRLSIL.

This clone was counted a single time. The chain carries TRBV5-1 and TRBJ1-4; maybe TRBD1 (5 bases). Trimming stripped 2 bases from V and 8 bases from J, with 13 bases between. Germline CDR1 SGHRS, CDR2 YFSETQ. CDR3 length equals 14 residues. In DNA form, the CDR3 reads TGCGCCAGCAGCTTCTACTGGAGGGGCGAAAAACTGTTTTTT. Its translation is CASSFYWRGEKLFF.

The chain has TRBV5-1 and TRBJ2-3; 11 nucleotides match TRBD1. V lost 6 bases, J lost 7 bases, and 7 bases stayed unmatched. There are 14 residues in the CDR3. From germline, CDR1 is SGHRS and CDR2 YFSETQ. This CDR3 is CASTWDRGGNTQYF. CDR3 in DNA: TGCGCCAGCACCTGGGACAGGGGGGGGAATACGCAGTATTTT.

The chain uses TRBV7-9 and TRBJ1-2; a weak D match, TRBD1 (6 bases). V gave up 6 bases and J gave up 6 bases, with 17 bases separating them. The CDR3 extends over 14 amino acids. Germline assignment: CDR1 SEHNR and CDR2 FQNEAQ (reference sequence). CDR3: CASSSYLQGDGYTF. DNA for the CDR3: TGTGCCAGCAGTTCCTACCTACAGGGCGATGGCTACACCTTC.

This chain connects TRBV7-9 to TRBJ2-1; a weak D match, TRBD2 (6 bases). The V gene's germline CDR1 is SEHNR and CDR2 FQNEAQ (reference sequence). This CDR3 is built from 18 residues. Trimming took 7 bases from V and 2 from J, leaving 24 bases between them. The CDR3 region is CASTESGGSATTYNEQFF. CDR3 DNA sequence: TGTGCCAGCACCGAGAGTGGGGGGTCCGCGACAACCTACAATGAGCAGTTCTTC.

The rearrangement uses TRBV15 and TRBJ1-1; D gene uncertain. The CDR3 is 15 residues long. Between the trimmed V and J ends, which lost 1 base and 1 base, there was a span of 10 bases. Germline V CDR1 and CDR2: LNHNV, YYDKDF (reference sequence). For the CDR3, the DNA is TGTGCCACCAGCAGAGTTATACCAGGGAACACTGAAGCTTTCTTT. Protein: CATSRVIPGNTEAFF. Combining the CDR3 with reference TRBV15 and TRBJ1-1 gives the whole variable domain DAMVIQNPRYQVTQFGKPVTLSCSQTLNHNVMYWYQQKSSQAPKLLFHYYDKDFNNEADTPDNFQSRRPNTSFCFLDIRSPGLGDTAMYLCATSRVIPGNTEAFFGQGTRLTVV.

The chain uses TRBV19 and TRBJ1-1, with D tentatively TRBD1 (5 bases). This CDR3 spans 14 amino acids. The V end was cut by 7 bases, the J end by 1 base, with 13 bases between. CDR1 is LNHDA, CDR2 SQIVND, per germline (reference sequence). CDR3 loop: CASMGVGGNTEAFF. The CDR3 DNA reads as TGTGCCAGTATGGGAGTCGGGGGGAACACTGAAGCTTTCTTT.

This clone was counted a few times. The genes are TRBV4-3 and TRBJ1-2, with TRBD1 identical over 7 bases. Trimming removed 0 bases from V and 4 bases from J; junction bases left unmatched: 8. The CDR3 covers 16 residues. Germline V gene sequence: CDR1 LGHNA, CDR2 YSLEER. CDR3 nucleotide sequence: TGCGCCAGCAGCCAAGATCTCGCAGGGGGGAGCTATGGCTACACCTTC. It codes for CASSQDLAGGSYGYTF.

V usage is TRBV10-3 and J usage is TRBJ1-6, with D perhaps TRBD1 (5 bases). This CDR3 has 16 residues. Per germline, CDR1 ENHRY and CDR2 SYGVKD. V was shortened by 10 bases and J by 4 bases, with 20 bases between the two germline ends. The CDR3: CATWGWDLGYNSPLHF. CDR3 in DNA: TGTGCCACCTGGGGGTGGGACTTGGGGTATAATTCACCCCTCCACTTT.

The rearrangement links TRBV19 to TRBJ1-1; no firm D call. The V end lost 6 bases, the J end lost 1 base, and 12 bases lay between the germline ends. The CDR3 runs to 14 residues. Germline loops: CDR1 LNHDA, CDR2 SQIVND (reference sequence). CDR3 sequence reads: CASRANERNTEAFF. As DNA, the CDR3 is TGTGCCAGTAGGGCCAACGAACGGAACACTGAAGCTTTCTTT.

This clone has just one count. The chain employs TRBV24-1 and TRBJ2-2; D unresolved. From germline, CDR1 is KGHDR and CDR2 SFDVKD. The CDR3 loop spans 11 amino acids. Trimming removed 5 bases from V and 8 bases from J, with 5 bases in between. As DNA, the CDR3 is TGTGCCACCAGTGTCGGGGGGGAGCTGTTTTTT. Its protein is CATSVGGELFF.

The CDR3 region is CASSQDMVAQPQHF. The CDR3 DNA is TGTGCCAGCAGCCAAGATATGGTGGCCCAGCCCCAGCATTTT. The chain couples TRBV3-1 (or the pseudogene TRBV3-2) to TRBJ1-5; D ambiguous. V was pared by 0 bases and J by 7 bases, with 10 bases between. The CDR3 extends over 14 amino acids. CDR1 and CDR2 (germline): LGHDT, YNNKEL (reference sequence).

This sequence joins TRBV4-3 and TRBJ2-2; TRBD2 might be the D (6 bases). CDR3 size: 17 residues. The V end lost 3 bases, the J end lost 2 bases, and 16 bases lay between the germline ends. The V gene's germline CDR1 is LGHNA and CDR2 YSLEER. The CDR3 DNA reads TGCGCCAGCAGCCAGCTCTCTGGGGAGGATAACACCGGGGAGCTGTTTTTT. This encodes CASSQLSGEDNTGELFF.

The chain couples TRBV5-4 to TRBJ2-1, with 7 bases identical to TRBD2. Germline trimming cut 2 bases from V and 2 bases from J; bases unmatched to any gene: 7. Germline V gives CDR1 SGHNT, CDR2 YYREEE (reference sequence). The CDR3 length is 16 residues. The CDR3: CASSFSAGAAYNEQFF. The CDR3 bases are TGTGCCAGCAGCTTCTCTGCGGGAGCTGCCTACAATGAGCAGTTCTTC. Looking up the rest from reference TRBV5-4 and TRBJ2-1 gives the full variable domain: ETGVTQSPTHLIKTRGQQVTLRCSSQSGHNTVSWYQQALGQGPQFIFQYYREEENGRGNFPPRFSGLQFPNYSSELNVNALELDDSALYLCASSFSAGAAYNEQFFGPGTRLTVL.

The chain joins TRBV19 to TRBJ1-2, with D unresolved. The V and J ends lost 7 bases and 8 bases respectively, with 23 bases between them. The CDR3 extends over 15 amino acids. CDR1 is LNHDA, CDR2 SQIVND, per germline (reference sequence). CDR3 coding DNA: TGTGCCAGTAACCTTGAGAGAGCGGGGAAAGGCGGCTACACCTTC. It specifies CASNLERAGKGGYTF.